This entry is about one T cell receptor beta chain. CDR1 LNHNV and CDR2 YYDKDF come from the germline V gene (reference sequence). V lost 1 base and J lost 1, with 16 bases in between. CDR3 length equals 17 residues. The sample belongs to a study of blood T cells in healthy people across ages. Per-sample PBMC isolation yielded at least 7 million cells. Alongside a J-beta primer mix, a sample-barcoded 5' primer served in a second PCR lasting about 7 to 11 cycles. One entry per CDR3 protein results from TCRdb running MiXCR on the 5' RACE reads. The sample consists of around 1,000,000 distinct CDR3 sequences, roughly 24% of them appearing once. This sample also appeared in a second study, on T cells of mothers and their children.

The chain joins TRBV15 to TRBJ2-5; D is possibly TRBD2 (5 bases). The source material was blood. The clonotype originates from a girl aged 2-9 years in good health. In nucleotides, the CDR3 is TGTGCCACCAGCAGAGCTCAAAGCGGCAGGCCCCAAGAGACCCAGTACTTC. It yields the protein CATSRAQSGRPQETQYF. The complete variable domain, with remaining parts taken from reference TRBV15 and TRBJ2-5, reads DAMVIQNPRYQVTQFGKPVTLSCSQTLNHNVMYWYQQKSSQAPKLLFHYYDKDFNNEADTPDNFQSRRPNTSFCFLDIRSPGLGDTAMYLCATSRAQSGRPQETQYFGPGTRLLVL.